Each of the 15 T cell receptor beta chains below was sequenced from the same sample in a study of molecular identifiers for immune sequencing clone quantification. From the PCR reads, TCRdb called clonotypes with MiXCR, one entry per CDR3 protein. Of under 65,000 distinct CDR3 sequences in the sample, 20% to 25% were seen once. The sequencing sample was made of naive CD8+ T cells from blood, with Jurkat cell RNA spiked in. Subset of the sample: FACS-sorted CD8+CD4-CCR7+CD45RA+ naive T cells. The receptors come from a human donor in good health. Some libraries in this study had Jurkat cell RNA spiked in.

This clonotype was picked up many times. The chain links TRBV23-1 to TRBJ2-2; TRBD2 aligns across 7 bases. TRBV23-1 is an ORF for which the function is uncertain. Unmatched junction bases numbered 12, after V lost 0 bases and J lost 5 bases. The CDR3 consists of 18 residues. The CDR3 spells CASSQSGGAGVRTGELFF. CDR3 DNA sequence: TGCGCCAGCAGTCAATCCGGGGGTGCGGGAGTTAGAACCGGGGAGCTGTTTTTT.

This clonotype was found a few times. The CDR3: CASSQTTGLNTEAFF. CDR3 nucleotide sequence: TGCGCCAGCAGCCAAACCACGGGATTGAACACTGAAGCTTTCTTT. The chain links TRBV4-1 to TRBJ1-1, with unresolved D. Deletions cut 2 bases from V and 0 bases from J, with 10 bases between. CDR3 length: 15 amino acids. Per germline, CDR1 MGHRA and CDR2 YSYEKL.

The V and J genes are TRBV19 and TRBJ1-2; D not certain. Trimming removed 3 bases from V and 4 bases from J, with 18 bases in between. This CDR3 has 16 residues. The germline V gene encodes CDR1 LNHDA and CDR2 SQIVND (reference sequence). This CDR3 is CASSIGEEPLTYGYTF. The CDR3 nucleotides read TGTGCCAGTAGTATCGGGGAGGAGCCACTTACCTATGGCTACACCTTC.

This clonotype was seen only a few times. This sequence joins TRBV6-6 and TRBJ2-2; D might be TRBD1 or TRBD2, each matching 7 bases. Germline CDR1 reads MNHNY; CDR2 reads SVGAGI (reference sequence). CDR3 length equals 15 residues. Between the trimmed V and J ends, which lost 5 bases and 3 bases, there was a span of 13 bases. The CDR3 here is CASSAGDSYTGELFF. Here the CDR3 DNA reads TGTGCCAGCAGTGCGGGGGACAGCTACACCGGGGAGCTGTTTTTT.

A word on this clonotype: Possible read error: a much larger clone is one base away. The genes are TRBV6-1 and TRBJ2-7; 7 bases fit TRBD1. This CDR3 comprises 15 residues. Per germline, CDR1 MNHNS and CDR2 SASEGT. The CDR3 coding sequence is TGTGCCAGCAGTGAAATTGGACAGGAGACCTACGAGCGGTACTTC. It translates to CASSEIGQETYERYF.

This clonotype was counted many times. The chain recombines TRBV13 with TRBJ2-3; 7 nucleotides match TRBD1. The CDR3 totals 17 residues. V was clipped by 1 base and J by 4 bases; unmatched bases: 11. CDR1 and CDR2 from the germline V gene are PRHDT and FYEKMQ (reference sequence). In DNA, the CDR3 is TGTGCCAGCAGCTTAGCCTTGGGACAGACCAGGTCAGATACGCAGTATTTT. Residues: CASSLALGQTRSDTQYF.

As for this clonotype: One base away lies a much larger clone, so this may be a sequencing read error. This rearrangement joins TRBV6-2 or TRBV6-3 to TRBJ2-5, with D perhaps matching TRBD2 (5 bases). The V gene's germline CDR1 is MNHEY and CDR2 SVGEGT. The CDR3 runs 15 residues. Between the trimmed V and J ends, which lost 0 bases and 2 bases, there was a span of 10 bases. The CDR3 loop reads CASSYSVREQETQYF. CDR3 nucleotides: TGTGCCAGCAGTTACTCGGTCCGGGAACAAGAGACCCAGTACTTC.

This rearrangement joins TRBV10-3 to TRBJ2-3; D is perhaps TRBD2 (6 bases). Germline CDR1 is ENHRY and CDR2 is SYGVKD. This CDR3 spans 15 amino acids. The V gene lost 6 bases and the J gene lost 5 bases, with 18 bases spanning the gap. The CDR3 here is CAISVSAGTGDTQYF. Written as DNA, the CDR3 is TGTGCCATCAGCGTTAGTGCCGGGACTGGAGATACGCAGTATTTT.

This clonotype showed up many times. V gene TRBV4-1 combines with J gene TRBJ1-1, with D maybe TRBD1 (6 bases). The CDR3 is made up of 16 amino acids. Trimming pared 3 bases from V and 3 bases from J, leaving 17 bases between. Germline CDR1 reads MGHRA; CDR2 reads YSYEKL. In nucleotides, the CDR3 is TGCGCCAGCAGCCAGATGCGTGGGGGCGCGGACACTGAAGCTTTCTTT. It translates to CASSQMRGGADTEAFF.

On this clonotype: A much larger clone differs by one base, so this may be a read error. The chain uses TRBV4-3 and TRBJ2-1; D ambiguous. This CDR3 spans 15 amino acids. Germline CDR1 LGHNA, CDR2 YSLEER. CDR3 coding DNA: TGCGCCAGCAGCCAAGATGTACCTAAATACAATGCGCAGTTCTTC. Amino acids: CASSQDVPKYNAQFF.

In DNA form, the CDR3 reads TGTGCCAGCAGTTTGATGGCAAGGGGTACTGAAGCTTTCTTT. Translated, it gives CASSLMARGTEAFF. The chain carries TRBV27 and TRBJ1-1; a weak D match, TRBD1 (5 bases). CDR1 and CDR2 (germline): MNHEY, SMNVEV (reference sequence). This CDR3 region has 14 residues. Trimming took off 3 bases at V and 5 bases at J, with 13 bases between the two ends.

Details on this clonotype: A read error may be the cause here, since a much bigger clone is one base away. This chain connects TRBV19 to TRBJ1-1, with D possibly matching TRBD1 (5 bases). CDR3 length: 17 residues. Trimming shortened V by 3 bases and J by 2 bases, and 19 bases separated the two germline ends. The germline V gene encodes CDR1 LNHDA and CDR2 SQIVND (reference sequence). The DNA of the CDR3 is TGTGCCAGTAGTATTGGGTCTCAGAGGGGCATTAACACTGAAGCTTTCTTT. Translating gives CASSIGSQRGINTEAFF.

Note on this clonotype: This may be a read error: a much more frequent sequence differs by one nucleotide. The chain couples TRBV20-1 to TRBJ2-7; 8 bases are shared with TRBD2. The CDR3 extends over 14 amino acids. Germline CDR1 DFQATT, CDR2 SNEGSKA (reference sequence). The V gene end was trimmed by 0 bases and the J gene end by 3 bases; junction bases not matched to a gene: 4. The CDR3 DNA follows: TGCAGTGCTAGAGATAGGGGGACTAGCTACGAGCAGTACTTC. Its protein is CSARDRGTSYEQYF.

This clonotype came up a few times. V gene TRBV29-1 combines with J gene TRBJ2-3; D perhaps matches TRBD2 (5 bases). The V gene lost 1 base and the J gene lost 0 bases, with 14 bases spanning the gap. CDR3 length: 16 amino acids. Per germline, CDR1 SQVTM and CDR2 ANQGSEA. This CDR3 is CSVEGWIGMSTDTQYF. CDR3 DNA sequence: TGCAGCGTTGAAGGATGGATCGGGATGAGCACAGATACGCAGTATTTT.

The table lists this clonotype with a few counts. This may be a read error: a much more frequent sequence differs by one nucleotide. The rearrangement uses TRBV29-1 and TRBJ2-1; 11 bases map to TRBD2. The ends lost 1 base at V and 8 bases at J; junction bases unmatched: 4. CDR3 length: 14 amino acids. Germline V gene lookup returns CDR1 SQVTM and CDR2 ANQGSEA. CDR3 DNA sequence: TGCAGCGTTGAAGGAATAGCGGGAGGGTATGAGCAGTTCTTC. Its translation: CSVEGIAGGYEQFF.